This TCR beta chain was profiled in a study of T cells in Graves' hyperthyroidism and ophthalmopathy. General observations from the study: A median around 6.8 months before onset, the model predicted ophthalmopathy.

Template material for amplifying TCR beta CDR3 regions consisted of RNA transcripts. With the HTBI primer set, the TCR CDR3 went through a first round of RT-PCR. TCRdb re-called the multiplex PCR reads with MiXCR, one entry per CDR3 protein. The table records under 300,000 distinct CDR3 sequences, around 25% of them present only once. Germline trimming cut 6 bases from V and 2 bases from J; bases unmatched to any gene: 7. The CDR3 is 14 amino acids. The germline CDR1 and CDR2 sequences are MNHEY and SVGEGT. Diagnostic decisions used clinical symptoms, serum thyroxine and TRAb, thyroid ultrasound and orbital computed tomography. Fresh peripheral blood, 8 to 10 ml of it, supplied the PBMCs. About this clonotype itself: What it binds is not known.

The V gene is TRBV6-2 or TRBV6-3, the J gene TRBJ2-7; TRBD2 matches at 7 bases. The sequencing sample was made of blood. This clonotype was obtained from a man aged 40-50 years with Graves' hyperthyroidism that later progressed to Graves' ophthalmopathy. The CDR3 is CASRPSGRAYEQYF. The DNA of the CDR3 is TGTGCCAGCAGGCCGTCGGGGAGGGCCTACGAGCAGTACTTC.